The entry below gives a single TCR beta chain sequence along with its context. Its target is not known. The table came from immunoSEQ multiplex PCR; TCRdb's copy has only in-frame clones and leaves some out. This table holds 57,000 or so clones, around 94% found once. This sample was taken from a study of human thymus T cells. General observations from the study: Blood and thymic repertoires both appeared biased in V and J gene usage.

The CDR3 runs 13 residues. Germline CDR1 is SGHTA and CDR2 is FQGNSA. Between the trimmed V and J ends, which lost 6 bases and 2 bases, there was a span of 11 bases. The TCR was taken from a boy in the first two years of life with a congenital heart defect but otherwise immunologically healthy. Material: blood. The V and J genes are TRBV7-2 and TRBJ2-7; possible D gene TRBD1, 6 bases. CDR3 protein: CASRLQGTYEQYF. The DNA for the CDR3 is TGTGCCAGCAGACTCCAGGGGACCTACGAGCAGTACTTC.